The source of this T cell receptor (beta chain) is a study of CD8 T cells in ankylosing spondylitis. Points from the study as a whole: The authors reported significant enrichment of disease-linked clones in matched ankylosing spondylitis synovial fluid. Ankylosing spondylitis blood seemed to carry a telltale TCR beta motif made of several highly homologous variants. Earlier authors reported some of these motif variants in reactive arthritis synovial fluid and blood. A CD8+ phenotype characterized the disease-linked clones, which were relatively rare in peripheral blood.

With regard to this clonotype: As yet, its antigen is unknown.

Germline values: CDR1 DFQATT, CDR2 SNEGSKA (reference sequence). V was pared by 5 bases and J by 8 bases, with 7 bases of the junction left unmatched. The CDR3 totals 14 residues. Construction of TCR beta libraries was performed using quantitative 5'-RACE with molecular barcodes. MiXCR, applied by TCRdb to the 5' RACE reads, yields one record per CDR3 protein. The sample shows 350,000 to 550,000 distinct CDR3 sequences, roughly a quarter of them seen only once. The rearrangement uses TRBV20-1 and TRBJ2-1, with 12 bases fitting TRBD2. The source of this sequence is a male donor with ankylosing spondylitis. Sequencing was done on a sample of blood, either unsorted or a sorted T cell fraction (not recorded which). The CDR3 sequence: CSALRTSGTYEQFF. The CDR3 bases are TGCAGTGCTTTGAGGACTAGCGGGACATATGAGCAGTTCTTC.